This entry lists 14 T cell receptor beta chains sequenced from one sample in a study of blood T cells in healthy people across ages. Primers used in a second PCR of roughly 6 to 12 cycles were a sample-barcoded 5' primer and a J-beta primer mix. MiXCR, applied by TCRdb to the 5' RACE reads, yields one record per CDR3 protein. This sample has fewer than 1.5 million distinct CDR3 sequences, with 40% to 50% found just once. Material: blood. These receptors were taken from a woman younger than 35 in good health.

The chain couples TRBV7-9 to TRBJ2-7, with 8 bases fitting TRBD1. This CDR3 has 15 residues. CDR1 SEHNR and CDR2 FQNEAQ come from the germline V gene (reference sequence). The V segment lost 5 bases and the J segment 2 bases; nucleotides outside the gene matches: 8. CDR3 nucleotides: TGTGCCAGCAGCCGAGGGACAGGCCTTACCTACGAGCAGTACTTC. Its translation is CASSRGTGLTYEQYF. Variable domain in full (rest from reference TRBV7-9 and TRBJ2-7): DTGVSQNPRHKITKRGQNVTFRCDPISEHNRLYWYRQTLGQGPEFLTYFQNEAQLEKSRLLSDRFSAERPKGSFSTLEIQRTEQGDSAMYLCASSRGTGLTYEQYFGPGTRLTVT.

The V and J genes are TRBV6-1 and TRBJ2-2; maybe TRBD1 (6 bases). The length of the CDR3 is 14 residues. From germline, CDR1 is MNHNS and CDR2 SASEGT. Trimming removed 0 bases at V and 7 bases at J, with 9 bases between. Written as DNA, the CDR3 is TGTGCCAGCAGTGAAGCGGGGGCTCTCGGGGAGCTGTTTTTT. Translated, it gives CASSEAGALGELFF.

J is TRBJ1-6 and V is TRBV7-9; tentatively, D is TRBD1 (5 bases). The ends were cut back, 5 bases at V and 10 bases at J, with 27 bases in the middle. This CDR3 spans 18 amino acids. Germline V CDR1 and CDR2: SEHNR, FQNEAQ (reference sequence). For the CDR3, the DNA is TGTGCCAGCAGCCGACCCGCAGGGCTCATAAACGGAAAGTCACCCCTCCACTTT. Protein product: CASSRPAGLINGKSPLHF.

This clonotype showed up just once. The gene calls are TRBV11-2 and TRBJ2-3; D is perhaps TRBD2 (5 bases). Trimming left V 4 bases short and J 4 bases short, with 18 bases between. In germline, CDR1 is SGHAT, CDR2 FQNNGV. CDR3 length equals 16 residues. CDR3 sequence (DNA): TGTGCCAGCAGCTCCTTTCCCGTAGGGCGGGCAGATACGCAGTATTTT. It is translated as CASSSFPVGRADTQYF.

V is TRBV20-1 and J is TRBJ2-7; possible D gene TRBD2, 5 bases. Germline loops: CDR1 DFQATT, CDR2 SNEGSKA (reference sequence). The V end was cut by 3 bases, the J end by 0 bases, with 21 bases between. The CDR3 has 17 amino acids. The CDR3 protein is CSASARGEVRFSYEQYF. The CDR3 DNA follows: TGCAGTGCTAGCGCCCGGGGAGAGGTTAGATTCTCCTACGAGCAGTACTTC.

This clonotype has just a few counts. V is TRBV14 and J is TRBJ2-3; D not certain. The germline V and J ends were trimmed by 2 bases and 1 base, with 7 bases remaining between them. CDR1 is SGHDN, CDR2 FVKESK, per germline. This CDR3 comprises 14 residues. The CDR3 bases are TGTGCCAGCAGCCAAATAACTCGCACAGATACGCAGTATTTT. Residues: CASSQITRTDTQYF. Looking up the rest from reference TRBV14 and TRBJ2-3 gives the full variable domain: EAGVTQFPSHSVIEKGQTVTLRCDPISGHDNLYWYRRVMGKEIKFLLHFVKESKQDESGMPNNRFLAERTGGTYSTLKVQPAELEDSGVYFCASSQITRTDTQYFGPGTRLTVL.

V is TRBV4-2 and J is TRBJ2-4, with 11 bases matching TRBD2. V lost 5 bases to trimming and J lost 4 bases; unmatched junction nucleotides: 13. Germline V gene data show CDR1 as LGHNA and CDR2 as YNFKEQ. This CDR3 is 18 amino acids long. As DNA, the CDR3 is TGTGCCAGCAGCTCCGGGGCTAGCGGGGGGACGACAAAAAACATTCAGTACTTC. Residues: CASSSGASGGTTKNIQYF.

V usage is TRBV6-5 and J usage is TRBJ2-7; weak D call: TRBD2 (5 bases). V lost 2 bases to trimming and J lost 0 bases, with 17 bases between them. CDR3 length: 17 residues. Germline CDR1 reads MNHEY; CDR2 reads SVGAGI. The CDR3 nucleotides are TGTGCCAGCAGTTACCCAGACCCAAGCGGCAGCTCCTACGAGCAGTACTTC. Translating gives CASSYPDPSGSSYEQYF.

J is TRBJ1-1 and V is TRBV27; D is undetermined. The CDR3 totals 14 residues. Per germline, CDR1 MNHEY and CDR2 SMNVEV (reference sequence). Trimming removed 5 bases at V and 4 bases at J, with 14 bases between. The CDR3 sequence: CASSLFNSGTEAFF. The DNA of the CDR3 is TGTGCCAGCAGTCTCTTTAACTCCGGCACTGAAGCTTTCTTT.

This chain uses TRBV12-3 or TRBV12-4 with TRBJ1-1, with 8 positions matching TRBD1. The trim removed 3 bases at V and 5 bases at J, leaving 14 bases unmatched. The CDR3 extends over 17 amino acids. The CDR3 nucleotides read TGTGCCAGCAGTTTCGAGGAACAGGGGGATTATTGGACTGAAGCTTTCTTT. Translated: CASSFEEQGDYWTEAFF.

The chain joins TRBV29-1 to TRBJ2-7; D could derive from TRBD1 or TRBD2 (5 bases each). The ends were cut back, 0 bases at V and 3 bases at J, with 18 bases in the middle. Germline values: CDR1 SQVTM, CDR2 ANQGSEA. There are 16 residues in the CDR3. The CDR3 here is CSVEDRGSSSYYEQYF. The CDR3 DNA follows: TGCAGCGTTGAAGATCGGGGCTCCTCTTCATACTACGAGCAGTACTTC.

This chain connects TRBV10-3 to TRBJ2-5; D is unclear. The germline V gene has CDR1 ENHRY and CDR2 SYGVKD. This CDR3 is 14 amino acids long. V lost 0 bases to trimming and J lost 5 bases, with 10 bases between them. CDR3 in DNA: TGTGCCATCAGTGAGTCCCCTGGAGACGAGACCCAGTACTTC. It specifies CAISESPGDETQYF.

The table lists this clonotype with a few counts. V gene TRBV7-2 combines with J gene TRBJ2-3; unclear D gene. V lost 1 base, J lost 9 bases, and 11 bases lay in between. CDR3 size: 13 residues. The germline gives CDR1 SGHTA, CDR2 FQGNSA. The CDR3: CASSLEGTATQYF. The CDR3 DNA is TGTGCCAGCAGCTTAGAGGGTACGGCGACGCAGTATTTT.

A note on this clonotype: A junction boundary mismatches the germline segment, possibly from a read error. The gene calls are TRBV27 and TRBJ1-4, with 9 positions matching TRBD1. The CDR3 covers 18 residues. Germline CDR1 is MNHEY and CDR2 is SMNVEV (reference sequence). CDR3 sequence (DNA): TGTGCCAGCATTTTAGCGCCGGGACAGGGATCTAAGGGAGAAAAACTGTTTTTT. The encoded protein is CASILAPGQGSKGEKLFF.